This T cell receptor beta chain was recovered during a study of blood T cell repertoires in COVID-19. Which cohort a participant joined came from the clinical history participants gave. This CDR3 is built from 14 residues. Trimming at V came to 4 bases and at J to 1 base, leaving 5 bases not matched to a gene. The germline V gene encodes CDR1 SGHKS and CDR2 YYEKEE (reference sequence). Study processing details: Reference gene primer amplification gave nucleated cell count estimates. TCRdb keeps only in-frame clones here, not all; method: immunoSEQ multiplex PCR. V and J calls and clone size follow that table, whereas D and trimming were derived from the DNA. The table includes 350,000 to 550,000 clones, 87% detected once.

This chain links TRBV5-5 with TRBJ2-7, with TRBD1 identical over 7 bases. The TCR originated in a woman between 18 and 29 years old with acute COVID-19. Sequencing was carried out using PBMCs or T cells enriched from blood (not recorded which). The CDR3 sequence is CASSGGQASYEQYF. The CDR3 DNA reads as TGTGCCAGCAGCGGAGGACAGGCGTCCTACGAGCAGTACTTC.